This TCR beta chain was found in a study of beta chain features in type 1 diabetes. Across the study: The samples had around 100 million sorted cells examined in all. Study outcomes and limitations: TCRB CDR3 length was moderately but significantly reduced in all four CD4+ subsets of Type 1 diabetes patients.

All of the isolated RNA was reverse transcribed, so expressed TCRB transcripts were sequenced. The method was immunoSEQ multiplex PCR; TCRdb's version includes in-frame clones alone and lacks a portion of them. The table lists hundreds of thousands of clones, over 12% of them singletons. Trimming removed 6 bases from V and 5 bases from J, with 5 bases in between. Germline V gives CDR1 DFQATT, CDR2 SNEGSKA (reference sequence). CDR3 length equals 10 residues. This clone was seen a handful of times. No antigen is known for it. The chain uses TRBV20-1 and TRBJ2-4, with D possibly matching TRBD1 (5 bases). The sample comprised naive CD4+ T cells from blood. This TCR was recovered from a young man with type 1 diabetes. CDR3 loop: CSATENIQYF. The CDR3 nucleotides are TGCAGTGCGACAGAAAACATTCAGTACTTC.